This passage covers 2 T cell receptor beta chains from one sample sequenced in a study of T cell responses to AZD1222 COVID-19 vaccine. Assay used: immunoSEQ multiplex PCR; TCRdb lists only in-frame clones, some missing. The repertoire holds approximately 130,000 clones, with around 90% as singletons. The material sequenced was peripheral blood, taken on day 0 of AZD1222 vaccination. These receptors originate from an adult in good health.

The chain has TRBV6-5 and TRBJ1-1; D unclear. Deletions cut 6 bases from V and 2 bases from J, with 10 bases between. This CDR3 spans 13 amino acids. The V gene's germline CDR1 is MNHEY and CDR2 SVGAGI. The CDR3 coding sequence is TGTGCCAGCAGGGTGGACGGAAACACTGAAGCTTTCTTT. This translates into CASRVDGNTEAFF.

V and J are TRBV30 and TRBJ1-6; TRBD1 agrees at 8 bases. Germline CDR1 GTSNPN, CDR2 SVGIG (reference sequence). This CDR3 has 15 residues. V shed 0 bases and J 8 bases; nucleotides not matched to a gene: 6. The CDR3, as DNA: TGTGCCTGGAGTGTATCCGGGACAGGCTATTCACCCCTCCACTTT. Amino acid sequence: CAWSVSGTGYSPLHF. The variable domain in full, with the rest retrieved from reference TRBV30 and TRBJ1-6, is SQTIHQWPATLVQPVGSPLSLECTVEGTSNPNLYWYRQAAGRGLQLLFYSVGIGQISSEVPQNLSASRPQDRQFILSSKKLLLSDSGFYLCAWSVSGTGYSPLHFGNGTRLTVT.